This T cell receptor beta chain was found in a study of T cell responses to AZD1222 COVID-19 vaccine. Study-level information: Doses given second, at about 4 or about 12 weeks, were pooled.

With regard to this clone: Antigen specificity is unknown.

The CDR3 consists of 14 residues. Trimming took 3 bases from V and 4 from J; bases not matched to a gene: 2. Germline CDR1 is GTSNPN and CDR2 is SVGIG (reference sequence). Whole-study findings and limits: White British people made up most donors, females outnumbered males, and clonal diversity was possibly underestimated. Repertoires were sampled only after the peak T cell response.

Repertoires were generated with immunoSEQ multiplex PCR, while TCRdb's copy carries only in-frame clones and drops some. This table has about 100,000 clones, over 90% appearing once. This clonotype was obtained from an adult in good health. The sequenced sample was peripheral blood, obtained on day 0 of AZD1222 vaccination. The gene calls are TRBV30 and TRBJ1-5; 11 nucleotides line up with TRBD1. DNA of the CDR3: TGTGCCTGGAGGGACAGGGGGCTAAATCAGCCCCAGCATTTT. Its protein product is CAWRDRGLNQPQHF.